This T cell receptor (beta chain) was sequenced for a study of cytomegalovirus exposure and HLA in healthy donors. Study outcomes and limitations: Association of a missense DCLRE1C variant with TCR beta V- and J-gene trimming was reported in a later analysis. A few chains linked to CMV were shown in vitro to be specific for CMV antigens.

This clone was observed many times. Its target is not known. With 0 bases removed from V and 2 bases from J, the gap between germline ends came to 19 bases. The germline V gene has CDR1 LGHNA and CDR2 YSLEER. The CDR3 covers 19 residues. PCR primers comprised 60 Vbeta and 13 Jbeta primers. TCRdb keeps only in-frame clones here, not all; method: immunoSEQ multiplex PCR. The table records 200,000 or so clones, 77% of them present only once. Sequencing was done on a sample of PBMCs. The clonotype was recovered from a woman aged 25 to 45 in good health and CMV-seropositive. The rearrangement links TRBV4-3 to TRBJ1-4, with D perhaps TRBD1 (5 bases). CDR3 amino acids: CASSQEWEGDSYTNEKLFF. Written as DNA, the CDR3 is TGCGCCAGCAGCCAAGAATGGGAAGGGGACTCCTACACTAATGAAAAACTGTTTTTT.